Here is one T cell receptor beta chain with its context. Its antigen target is currently unknown. No clone much larger than this one lies a single base away; base qualities are absent. Donors were 30 to 45 systemically healthy Caucasian individuals from Russia aged roughly 6 to 90 years. Approximately 9.7 milliliters of peripheral blood were drawn from each donor into EDTA-treated Vacutainer tubes. Ficoll-Paque density-gradient centrifugation was used to isolate PBMCs, with at least 6.5 million per sample. Trizol reagent was used to extract total RNA from PBMCs, with at least 6 micrograms per sample. Naive CD45RAhigh/CD27high T cell percentages were measured by flow cytometry on a PBMC aliquot from every donor. The library was prepared using 5' RACE. Sequencing used an Illumina HiSeq 2500. A second PCR of about 6 to 11 cycles was run with a J-beta primer mix and a sample-barcoded 5' primer. A template-switch 5' adaptor carrying 12 random nucleotides introduced a unique molecular identifier onto each TCR beta cDNA molecule. At least 2.5 million CDR3-containing paired-end reads were obtained from each sample. All of the RNA was converted into first-strand cDNA using the Mint cDNA synthesis kit, with a TRBC-specific oligonucleotide serving as the primer. Following uracil-DNA glycosylase treatment, all cDNA underwent a first 18-cycle PCR with the universal primers M1SS and BC2_uni_R. The study's processing was this. For normalization, 1 million high-quality reads were randomly selected from each sample, with every read carrying a distinct molecular identifier. Instead of being binned into consensus sequences, reads that shared molecular identifiers were thrown out. MiTCR, run with a Q25 quality threshold and the strictest error-elimination algorithm, handled CDR3 identification, clonotype clustering and error correction. A nonparametric unseen species model using Euler transformation provided a lower-bound estimate of total TCR beta diversity. TCRdb handled the public reads itself, with Q25 trimming in fastp and clone calling in MiXCR, and kept productive beta chains. Duplicate CDR3 protein sequences are folded into a single record with the most common DNA and genes. The V and J calls follow TCRdb's processing rather than the paper's. Present in this sample are about 500,000 distinct CDR3 sequences, about 24% of which were seen just once. Less than 9% of the sample comes from the top ten.

The data derive from a study of blood T cells in healthy people across ages (dated by TCRdb to about 2015). Regarding the complete study: Template switching captured roughly one uniquely barcoded TCR beta cDNA molecule per two T cells in model experiments. The donors were split into four age groups: young (average around 16 years), middle-aged (more than 35), aged (about 56) and long-lived (approximately 80). To track age-related changes in TCR beta repertoire diversity, the study relied on deep sequencing normalized with unique cDNA molecular identifiers. Using the same blood draw, the study looked at two additional independent replicas of 1 million unique cDNA reads for two donors, one aged 18 to 29 and the other aged 80 or older.

Results and caveats for the whole study, not just this receptor: There was a strong correlation between observed TCR beta diversity and the percentage of naive T cells measured by flow cytometry. Donor CMV infection status was unknown, potentially confounding age-related changes in expanded clonotypes. Estimates of total diversity based on one million sequenced T cells were considered lower bounds and underestimates. As age increased, observed TCR beta diversity per million T cells dropped in a roughly linear way, and a significant reduction was already evident by age 40. The long-lived group showed more naive CD4+ T cells, fewer expanded clones and increased TCR diversity than the aged group, suggesting age selection. Since profiling was done on bulk unsorted PBMCs, naive and antigen-experienced compartments could not be conclusively compared.

The V end loses 3 bases and the J end loses 7 bases, and a stretch of 16 bases separates them. CDR1 and CDR2 are read off the germline V gene as SGHTS and YDEGEE. Counted from cysteine to phenylalanine, this CDR3 has 14 amino acids. Only the CDR3 DNA stays, 42 bases, in frame from base 1. This same sample was also part of a study on T cells of mothers and their children. From the second report: Nine systemically healthy Caucasian individuals, comprising three mothers and their six children, were included as donors. cDNA synthesis consumed the entire amount of extracted RNA, loaded at about 1.6 ug RNA in each 15 ul reaction. In the second PCR, sample barcodes and 2-4 random nucleotides were introduced via the M1S primer. Over 9 million TCR beta CDR3 reads came from each mother, compared with 3.3 million or so reads from each child. In both related and unrelated pairs, thymic selection shapes the output of TCR recombination in a similar way, with inherited differences having only a minor effect. Normalized repertoire overlap was always found to be slightly, but never significantly, higher in related mother-child pairs than in unrelated mother-child pairs. No persistent microchimeric T cell clones were detected, at a sensitivity of roughly 96 clones per million clonotypes. To look for features that set related mother-child pairs apart from unrelated individuals, the researchers ran deep NGS to compare the TCR beta repertoires of mothers and children. The mean age was approximately 41 +/- 4 years for the mothers and approximately 11 +/- 4 years for the children. After adapter ligation with NEBNext reagents, the libraries were sequenced on Illumina HiSeq 2000 with 100+100 nt paired-end reads. To avoid cross-contamination, the mother libraries and the child libraries were prepared a month apart and sequenced in separate runs. For each donor, somewhere between about 450,000 and 2,000,000 distinct TCR beta clonotypes were identified. Naive TCR beta clonotypes were estimated from low-frequency clonotypes matched to each donor's FACS-determined naive share, without sorting.

The sequence joins TRBV5-8 to TRBJ1-2; too little of a D gene remains to name it. The source material was blood. The sequence was obtained from a boy younger than 18 in good health. The CDR3 reads CASSSRSRWGGYTF. In nucleotide form, the sequence is TGTGCCAGCAGCTCGAGGAGCAGATGGGGTGGCTACACCTTC.